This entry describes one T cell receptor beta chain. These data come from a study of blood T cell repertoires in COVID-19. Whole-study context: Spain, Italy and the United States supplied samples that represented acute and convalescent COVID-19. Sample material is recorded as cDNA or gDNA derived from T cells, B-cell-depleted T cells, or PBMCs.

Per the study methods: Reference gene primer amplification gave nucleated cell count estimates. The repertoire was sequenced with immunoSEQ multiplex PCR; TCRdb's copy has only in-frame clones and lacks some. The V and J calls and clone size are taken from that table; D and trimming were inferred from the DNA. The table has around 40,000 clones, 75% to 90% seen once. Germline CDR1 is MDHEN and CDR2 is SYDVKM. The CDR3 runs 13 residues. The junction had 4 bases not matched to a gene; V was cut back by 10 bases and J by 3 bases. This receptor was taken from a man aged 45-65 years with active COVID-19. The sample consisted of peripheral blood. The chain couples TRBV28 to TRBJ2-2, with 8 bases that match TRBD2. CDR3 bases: TGTGCCACCCTACTAGCGGACACCGGGGAGCTGTTTTTT. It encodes CATLLADTGELFF.